This paragraph reports one T cell receptor (beta chain). Its antigen is undetermined. Using immunoSEQ multiplex PCR, the repertoire was profiled, and TCRdb retains in-frame clones only, with some absent. This table holds about 84,000 clones, 70% to 90% found once. The source of the sample is a study of T cell responses to AZD1222 COVID-19 vaccine. The study, taken as a whole, reports: Baseline testing showed seropositivity in only a handful of AZD1222 recipients. Donors were largely white British and mainly female; clonal diversity was possibly underestimated.

Deletions cut 1 base from V and 7 bases from J, with 5 bases between. The CDR3 covers 12 residues. The germline CDR1 and CDR2 sequences are SGDLS and YYNGEE. The rearrangement links TRBV9 to TRBJ2-2; a possible D gene is TRBD1 (5 bases). This material consisted of peripheral blood, taken 28 days after the second AZD1222 dose. This sequence originates from an adult who received the AZD1222 COVID-19 vaccine. CDR3: CASSVQGGELFF. In DNA form, the CDR3 reads TGTGCCAGCAGCGTACAGGGCGGGGAGCTGTTTTTT.